The next 10 T cell receptor beta chains were all read from a single sample in a study of cytomegalovirus exposure and HLA in healthy donors (TCRdb year 2017). Receptor amplification or capture employed the immunoSEQ multiplex PCR assay. A mixture of 60 forward primers for TCR Vbeta segments and 13 reverse primers for TCR Jbeta segments was used in the multiplex PCR. The immuneACCESS repertoire file appears here via TCRdb, limited to in-frame rearrangements. These files lack a portion of the clones; in checked studies, under half of the deficit traces to unresolved V genes, and the cause of the others is not known. This sample gives around 120,000 clones in total; around 86% of them show up just once. 3% to 5% of the sample is held by the ten biggest clonotypes. Sequenced material: PBMCs. The receptors originated from a woman aged 25 to 39 in good health and CMV-seronegative.

The chain couples TRBV6-1 to TRBJ2-3, with D perhaps matching TRBD2 (6 bases). V lost 7 bases and J 3 bases, leaving 17 bases between the germline ends. CDR1 MNHNS and CDR2 SASEGT come from the germline V gene. The length of the CDR3 is 15 residues. CDR3 in DNA: TGTGCCAGCAATTCCAAAATCGGGGGTACAGATACGCAGTATTTT. It specifies CASNSKIGGTDTQYF.

CDR3 region: CASSFPDKLGTEAFF. The CDR3 DNA reads TGCGCCAGCAGCTTTCCAGACAAGTTGGGCACTGAAGCTTTCTTT. The V gene is TRBV4-1, the J gene TRBJ1-1; no definite D call. Germline-derived CDR1 and CDR2 are MGHRA and YSYEKL. The CDR3 consists of 15 residues. V was clipped by 5 bases and J by 4 bases, with 17 bases between them.

To note about this clone: At one boundary the junction diverges from the germline segment, which might be a read error. V usage is TRBV7-9 and J usage is TRBJ2-6, with 10 bases identical to TRBD1. Germline V CDR1 and CDR2: SEHNR, FQNEAQ (reference sequence). The CDR3 covers 19 residues. The CDR3 DNA reads as TGTTCCAGCAGCTTCTGGGTCGGGACAGGGGCCTCTGGGGCCAACGTCCTGACTTTC. Translation: CSSSFWVGTGASGANVLTF.

The rearrangement joins TRBV27 to TRBJ2-5; 9 bases match TRBD1. The V and J ends lost 4 bases and 4 bases, in that order; junction bases with no gene match: 1. CDR1 is MNHEY, CDR2 SMNVEV, per germline (reference sequence). CDR3 length equals 13 residues. CDR3 protein: CASSYRGRETQYF. The CDR3, as DNA: TGTGCCAGCAGTTACAGGGGGCGAGAGACCCAGTACTTC.

The chain combines TRBV7-9 with TRBJ2-6; 13 nucleotides match TRBD2. Trimming removed 4 bases from V and 0 bases from J; junction bases left unmatched: 6. The CDR3 length is 19 residues. Germline assignment: CDR1 SEHNR and CDR2 FQNEAQ (reference sequence). The CDR3 nucleotides read TGTGCCAGCAGCTCCCGACTAGCGGGAGGCTCCTCTGGGGCCAACGTCCTGACTTTC. This codes for CASSSRLAGGSSGANVLTF.

The gene calls are TRBV7-3 and TRBJ1-2, with no clear D. There are 13 residues in the CDR3. V was shortened by 5 bases and J by 6 bases, with 13 bases between the two germline ends. CDR1 is SGHTA, CDR2 FQGTGA, per germline. CDR3 sequence (DNA): TGTGCCAGCAGCCCCCTCCAGAGGAATGGCTACACCTTC. Translating gives CASSPLQRNGYTF.

This sequence joins TRBV6-1 and TRBJ2-7, with D perhaps TRBD1 (6 bases). This CDR3 is 15 amino acids long. CDR1 is MNHNS, CDR2 SASEGT, per germline. The V end was cut by 3 bases, the J end by 5 bases, with 17 bases between. The DNA of the CDR3 is TGTGCCAGCAGTGACCAGCCACAGGGTTTCGACGAGCAGTACTTC. This gives the protein CASSDQPQGFDEQYF.

About this clone itself: This CDR3 is also generated by other DNA sequences in the sample. V is TRBV27 and J is TRBJ1-1; D is unclear. The V and J ends lost 3 bases and 8 bases respectively, with 10 bases between them. The V gene's germline CDR1 is MNHEY and CDR2 SMNVEV (reference sequence). The CDR3 loop spans 12 amino acids. CDR3 coding DNA: TGTGCCAGCAGTTTGAGCGGACGGGAAGCTTTCTTT. This translates into CASSLSGREAFF.

V usage is TRBV5-1 and J usage is TRBJ2-5; no definite D call. The DNA matches TRBJ2-7 better at its end, which makes the J call doubtful. CDR3 length equals 13 residues. Germline V lookup: CDR1 SGHRS, CDR2 YFSETQ. The CDR3 sequence: CASSLTRGPEQYF. DNA of the CDR3: TGCGCCAGCAGCCTGACCCGAGGCCCCGAGCAGTACTTC.

The rearrangement joins TRBV7-6 to TRBJ2-1; D not resolved. CDR1 SGHVS and CDR2 FNYEAQ come from the germline V gene. The CDR3 spans 15 residues. Trimming removed 1 base at V and 8 bases at J, with 15 bases between. CDR3 nucleotides: TGTGCCAGCAGCTTAGTGGCAGGCCTGGGCGATGAGCAGTTCTTC. This sequence encodes CASSLVAGLGDEQFF. Filled out from reference TRBV7-6 and TRBJ2-1, the complete variable domain reads GAGVSQSPRYKVTKRGQDVALRCDPISGHVSLYWYRQALGQGPEFLTYFNYEAQQDKSGLPNDRFSAERPEGSISTLTIQRTEQRDSAMYRCASSLVAGLGDEQFFGPGTRLTVL.